These 9 T cell receptor beta chains came from one sample sequenced in a study of cytomegalovirus exposure and HLA in healthy donors. The PCR contained 60 Vbeta and 13 Jbeta primers. Assay used: immunoSEQ multiplex PCR; TCRdb lists only in-frame clones, some missing. The table lists 130,000 to 150,000 clones. The material sequenced was PBMCs. The receptor source for this set is a male donor in good health and CMV-seronegative.

The V and J genes are TRBV7-9 and TRBJ2-7; the D gene is possibly TRBD2 (5 bases). This CDR3 region has 13 residues. Trimming shortened V by 4 bases and J by 2 bases, and 9 bases separated the two germline ends. Germline V gives CDR1 SEHNR, CDR2 FQNEAQ (reference sequence). CDR3 DNA: TGTGCCAGCAGCTCCCACGGGGCCTACGAGCAGTACTTC. This encodes CASSSHGAYEQYF.

The V gene is TRBV6-6, the J gene TRBJ1-2; D may be TRBD1 (6 bases). Trimming removed 6 bases from V and 2 bases from J, with 10 bases in between. Germline assignment: CDR1 MNHNY and CDR2 SVGAGI (reference sequence). The CDR3 contains 13 residues. Written as DNA, the CDR3 is TGTGCCAGCAGCATGGACAGCAACTATGGCTACACCTTC. Translated: CASSMDSNYGYTF.

V usage is TRBV4-1 and J usage is TRBJ2-7; the D gene is possibly TRBD1 (6 bases). V was cut by 3 bases and J by 7 bases, with 16 bases left in between. The length of the CDR3 is 14 residues. The germline V gene encodes CDR1 MGHRA and CDR2 YSYEKL. The DNA of the CDR3 is TGCGCCAGCAGCCATTCCCCGGAAAGGGGGGAGCAGTACTTC. Translated: CASSHSPERGEQYF.

J is TRBJ2-7 and V is TRBV6-6, with a tentative D call TRBD1 (6 bases). The CDR3 is made up of 15 amino acids. Between the trimmed V and J ends, which lost 7 bases and 1 base, there was a span of 17 bases. The germline V gene encodes CDR1 MNHNY and CDR2 SVGAGI (reference sequence). The CDR3 DNA reads TGTGCCAGCACCGAACATAGACAGGCGTCCTACGAGCAGTACTTC. Translated: CASTEHRQASYEQYF.

The chain combines TRBV7-8 with TRBJ2-1; 11 bases are shared with TRBD2. This CDR3 is 16 amino acids long. Trimming cost V 4 bases and J 4 bases; bases outside gene matches: 6. Per the germline V gene, CDR1 is SGHVS and CDR2 is FQNEAQ. CDR3 sequence (DNA): TGTGCCAGCAGCTCCCCACTAGCGGGAGTTTACAATGAGCAGTTCTTC. Translating it yields CASSSPLAGVYNEQFF.

V usage is TRBV7-8 and J usage is TRBJ1-2; D ambiguous. From germline, CDR1 is SGHVS and CDR2 FQNEAQ. CDR3 size: 14 residues. Trimming stripped 5 bases from V and 5 bases from J, with 15 bases between. As DNA, the CDR3 is TGTGCCAGCAGCCGGCCAGGCAGAGCATATGGCTACACCTTC. Translation gives CASSRPGRAYGYTF.

This chain connects TRBV11-2 to TRBJ1-4, with 8 positions matching TRBD1. The germline V gene encodes CDR1 SGHAT and CDR2 FQNNGV. J lost 7 bases, V lost 4 bases, and 5 bases had no gene match. This CDR3 has 14 amino acids. The CDR3 DNA is TGTGCCAGCAGCTCGGACAGGGAGGGTGAAAAACTGTTTTTT. It specifies CASSSDREGEKLFF.

This chain links TRBV7-9 with TRBJ1-2; the match to TRBD1 covers 7 bases. The CDR3 contains 15 residues. Germline trimming cut 2 bases from V and 6 bases from J; bases unmatched to any gene: 9. The germline CDR1 and CDR2 sequences are SEHNR and FQNEAQ (reference sequence). Here the CDR3 DNA reads TGTGCCAGCAGCTTACTAGGACAGGCGCTTCATGGCTACACCTTC. This gives the protein CASSLLGQALHGYTF. The variable domain in full, with the rest retrieved from reference TRBV7-9 and TRBJ1-2, is DTGVSQNPRHKITKRGQNVTFRCDPISEHNRLYWYRQTLGQGPEFLTYFQNEAQLEKSRLLSDRFSAERPKGSFSTLEIQRTEQGDSAMYLCASSLLGQALHGYTFGSGTRLTVV.

The chain links TRBV5-6 to TRBJ2-3; 7 bases fit TRBD2. CDR1 SGHDT and CDR2 YYEEEE come from the germline V gene. V lost 3 bases to trimming and J lost 3 bases; unmatched junction nucleotides: 7. CDR3 length: 15 residues. The CDR3 coding sequence is TGTGCCAGCAGCTCCTCGGGGGGAGGGACAGATACGCAGTATTTT. It encodes CASSSSGGGTDTQYF.